This TCR beta chain was found in a study of response to subunit inactivated influenza vaccine. Study-wide points: T cells newly recruited by each seasonal influenza vaccination are few, the authors suggested.

Via MiXCR, TCRdb re-called the RT-PCR reads, giving one row per CDR3 protein. The table lists around 490,000 distinct CDR3 sequences, about 7.6% of them singletons. Of note for this clonotype: Its antigen is not known.

The sequence derives from a man between 50 and 75 years old who received an inactivated influenza vaccine. This specimen was PBMCs from blood, taken less than 30 months after vaccination.

CDR3 sequence reads: CSASPGTSGGYEQFF. The CDR3 coding sequence is TGCAGTGCTAGCCCCGGGACTAGCGGGGGTTATGAGCAGTTCTTC. The rearrangement uses TRBV20-1 and TRBJ2-1, with 14 bases identical to TRBD2. Germline values: CDR1 DFQATT, CDR2 SNEGSKA (reference sequence). The ends lost 3 bases at V and 8 bases at J; junction bases unmatched: 6. The CDR3 is 15 amino acids.